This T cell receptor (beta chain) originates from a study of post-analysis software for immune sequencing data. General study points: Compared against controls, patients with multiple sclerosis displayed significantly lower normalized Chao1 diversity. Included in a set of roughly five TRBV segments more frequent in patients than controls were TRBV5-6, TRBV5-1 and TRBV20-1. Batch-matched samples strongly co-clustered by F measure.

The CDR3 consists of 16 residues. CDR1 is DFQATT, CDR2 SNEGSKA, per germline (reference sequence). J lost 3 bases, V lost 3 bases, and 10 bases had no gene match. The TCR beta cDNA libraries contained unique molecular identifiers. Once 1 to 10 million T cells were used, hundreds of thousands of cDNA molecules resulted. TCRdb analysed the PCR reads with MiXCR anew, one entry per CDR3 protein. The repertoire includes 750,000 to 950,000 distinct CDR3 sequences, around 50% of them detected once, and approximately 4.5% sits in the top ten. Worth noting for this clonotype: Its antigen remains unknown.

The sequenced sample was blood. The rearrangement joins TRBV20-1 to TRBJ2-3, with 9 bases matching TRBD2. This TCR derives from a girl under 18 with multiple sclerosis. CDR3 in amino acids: CSARDWASGMTDTQYF. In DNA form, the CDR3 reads TGCAGTGCTAGGGATTGGGCTAGCGGGATGACAGATACGCAGTATTTT.